This T cell receptor (beta chain) was identified in a study of T-cell memory formation after mild COVID-19. TCRdb analysed the 5' RACE reads with MiXCR anew, one entry per CDR3 protein. The sample carries a few hundred thousand distinct CDR3 sequences, around 25% recorded once. The CDR3 consists of 17 residues. Unmatched junction bases numbered 8, after V lost 0 bases and J lost 3 bases. CDR1 is SEHNR and CDR2 is FQNEAQ in the germline V gene (reference sequence). The clonotype originates from an adult woman who had mild COVID-19 (a few samples of this study predate the infection). Cell type and time point are not known. The specimen sequenced was PBMCs or a T cell subset sorted from them (not recorded which). This chain links TRBV7-9 with TRBJ2-5; 9 positions match TRBD1. This CDR3 is CASSLAGAGTGKETQYF. The CDR3 coding sequence is TGTGCCAGCAGCTTAGCGGGTGCCGGGACAGGGAAAGAGACCCAGTACTTC.